This T cell receptor beta chain was recorded in a study of shared clonotypes between healthy human individuals. Comment on this clone: What it binds is not known.

Only in-frame clones appear in the TCRdb table, and some are missing; sequencing was by immunoSEQ multiplex PCR. This sample has about 2.2 million clones, with 93% found just once. From germline, CDR1 is MGHDK and CDR2 SYGVNS. CDR3 length equals 14 residues. Deletions cut 4 bases from V and 9 bases from J, with 19 bases between. Study observations and caveats: Limitation of the genetic and exposure-history diversity represented came from the few donors. Naive CD4 clonotypes overlapped across a handful of donors at around 4.8%. Generation of non-shared clonotypes was less probable than generation of clonotypes shared by all four donors.

Selected positively for CCR7 and CD45RO-negative, naive CD8 cells excluded terminally differentiated effector memory CD45RA+ cells. Adult Caucasians living in Nashville, Tennessee made up all of the donors. The rearrangement links TRBV25-1 to TRBJ2-7; a possible D gene is TRBD1 (6 bases). The specimen sequenced was naive CD8+ T cells from PBMCs. The receptor was isolated from a man aged 18 to 30 in good health. Some clones in this sample may be carry-over from other donors' samples. The CDR3 sequence: CASSVGRGSVGQYF. The CDR3, as DNA: TGTGCCAGCAGTGTAGGCAGGGGCTCTGTGGGGCAGTACTTC.